This T cell receptor (beta chain) was identified during a study of cytomegalovirus exposure and HLA in healthy donors. Whole-study context: Within the Caucasian-associated ancestry cluster were roughly 79% of the roughly 400 genotyped donors. Findings and caveats of the study: Listed as cytomegalovirus-associated were 150 or so TCR beta chains.

All donors participated as healthy donors of bone marrow. V was shortened by 7 bases and J by 5 bases, with 17 bases between the two germline ends. The CDR3 consists of 15 residues. Per the germline V gene, CDR1 is LNHDA and CDR2 is SQIVND (reference sequence). Points on this clone: Its matching antigen is unknown.

The PCR employed 60 Vbeta primers together with 13 Jbeta primers. TCRdb's copy holds only in-frame clones and misses some; the assay was immunoSEQ multiplex PCR. Among 150,000 to 200,000 clones listed, around 82% were seen once. The chain is built from TRBV19 and TRBJ2-2, with D maybe TRBD2 (5 bases). The material sequenced was PBMCs. The source is a man aged 35-49 years in good health and CMV-seropositive. The CDR3 protein is CASISDAGATGELFF. The CDR3 DNA is TGTGCCAGTATTTCGGACGCGGGTGCGACCGGGGAGCTGTTTTTT. The full variable domain, with the rest looked up from reference TRBV19 and TRBJ2-2, is DGGITQSPKYLFRKEGQNVTLSCEQNLNHDAMYWYRQDPGQGLRLIYYSQIVNDFQKGDIAEGYSVSREKKESFPLTVTSAQKNPTAFYLCASISDAGATGELFFGEGSRLTVL.